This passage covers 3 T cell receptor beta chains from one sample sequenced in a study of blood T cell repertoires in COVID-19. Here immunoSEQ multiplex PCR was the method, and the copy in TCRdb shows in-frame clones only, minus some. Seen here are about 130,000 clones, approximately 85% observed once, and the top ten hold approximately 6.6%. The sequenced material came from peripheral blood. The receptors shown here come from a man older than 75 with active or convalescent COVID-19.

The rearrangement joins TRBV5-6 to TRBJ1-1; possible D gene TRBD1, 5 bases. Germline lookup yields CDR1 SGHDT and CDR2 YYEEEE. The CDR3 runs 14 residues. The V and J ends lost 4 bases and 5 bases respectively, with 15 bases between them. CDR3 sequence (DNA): TGTGCCAGCAGCCTAAACCGGGGGAGGACTGAAGCTTTCTTT. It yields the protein CASSLNRGRTEAFF.

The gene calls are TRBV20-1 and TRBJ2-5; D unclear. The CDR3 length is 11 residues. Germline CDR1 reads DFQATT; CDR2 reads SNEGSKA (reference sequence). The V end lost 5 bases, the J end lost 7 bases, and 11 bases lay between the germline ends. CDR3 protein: CSASNRRTQYF. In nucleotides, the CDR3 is TGCAGTGCTTCGAATAGGAGGACCCAGTACTTC.

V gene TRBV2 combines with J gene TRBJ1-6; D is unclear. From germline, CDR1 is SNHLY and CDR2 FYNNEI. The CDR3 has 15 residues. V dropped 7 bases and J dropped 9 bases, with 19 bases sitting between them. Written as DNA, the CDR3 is TGTGCCAGCACCTTCGGGTTGGGTTTGGGTTCACCCCTCCACTTT. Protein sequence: CASTFGLGLGSPLHF.